This TCR beta chain is drawn from a study of CD8 T cells in Susac syndrome. Per the germline V gene, CDR1 is MGHRA and CDR2 is YSYEKL. With V trimmed by 3 bases and J by 4 bases, 8 bases remained unmatched. CDR3 length: 15 residues. CD8+ and CD4+ blood T cells underwent TCR beta sequencing. Random hexamers were used to reverse transcribe roughly 0.45 to 1 ug of RNA. TCRdb reprocessed the immunoSEQ multiplex PCR reads via MiXCR and lists one record per CDR3 protein. Of 200,000 to 250,000 distinct CDR3 sequences in the sample, more than 85% were seen once. J is TRBJ1-1 and V is TRBV4-1; TRBD1 agrees at 7 bases. The sample consisted of CD8+ T cells from PBMCs. The origin of this receptor is a human donor with multiple sclerosis. As DNA, the CDR3 is TGCGCCAGCAGCCAGAAGCAGGGGGTACCCACTGAAGCTTTCTTT. Translated: CASSQKQGVPTEAFF.